This TCR beta chain emerged from a study of blood T cell repertoires in COVID-19. As for the study in general: Samples taken during acute and convalescent COVID-19 were collected in the United States, Italy and Spain. Sources were T cells, B-cell-depleted T cells, or PBMCs; the material itself was cDNA or gDNA.

The trim removed 4 bases at V and 11 bases at J, leaving 6 bases unmatched. CDR1 and CDR2 (germline): SGHRS, YFSETQ. This CDR3 has 13 amino acids. Under the authors' procedure: Amplification of reference gene primers was used by the study to estimate nucleated cell counts. TCRdb's copy holds only in-frame clones and misses some; the assay was immunoSEQ multiplex PCR. V, J and clone size are taken as reported in that table, and D and trimming were inferred from the DNA itself. Seen here are 200,000 to 300,000 clones, 92% observed once, and the top ten hold over 0.8%. The J gene is TRBJ1-1, the V gene TRBV5-1; 12 nucleotides align to TRBD1. The receptor was isolated from a man aged 25 to 40 with COVID-19, enrolled during active disease. The material sequenced was peripheral blood. The DNA of the CDR3 is TGCGCCAGCAGCCAAGGGACAGGGGGCTGGGCTTTCTTT. It yields the protein CASSQGTGGWAFF.